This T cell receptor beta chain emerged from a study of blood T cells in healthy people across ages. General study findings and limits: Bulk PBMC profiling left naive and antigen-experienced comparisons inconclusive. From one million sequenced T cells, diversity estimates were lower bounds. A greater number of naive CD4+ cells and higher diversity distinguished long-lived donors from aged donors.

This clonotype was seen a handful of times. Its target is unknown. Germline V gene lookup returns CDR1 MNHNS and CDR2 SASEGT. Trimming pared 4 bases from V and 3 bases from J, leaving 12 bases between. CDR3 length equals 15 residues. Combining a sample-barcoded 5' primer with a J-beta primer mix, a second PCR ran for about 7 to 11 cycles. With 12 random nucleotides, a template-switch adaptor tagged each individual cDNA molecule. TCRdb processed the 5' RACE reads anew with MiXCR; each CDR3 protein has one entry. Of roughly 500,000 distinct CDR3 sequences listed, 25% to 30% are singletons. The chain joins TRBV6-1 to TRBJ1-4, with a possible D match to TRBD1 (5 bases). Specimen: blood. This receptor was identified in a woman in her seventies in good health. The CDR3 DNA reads TGTGCCAGCAGTGCATCCGGGACTGCTAATGAAAAACTGTTTTTT. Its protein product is CASSASGTANEKLFF.